What follows are 16 T cell receptor beta chains derived from one specimen sequenced in a study of blood T cell repertoires in COVID-19. The method was immunoSEQ multiplex PCR; TCRdb's version includes in-frame clones alone and lacks a portion of them. This sample has approximately 240,000 clones; approximately 91% occur once, and the top ten carry roughly 0.89%. The sequencing sample was made of peripheral blood. The receptor set was obtained from a man aged 25-45 years with COVID-19, enrolled during active disease.

CDR3 loop: CASSYSGGTGEKLFF. CDR3 nucleotides: TGTGCCAGCAGTTACTCGGGAGGGACAGGTGAAAAACTGTTTTTT. This chain joins TRBV6-5 and TRBJ1-4; 8 nucleotides match TRBD1. CDR1 is MNHEY and CDR2 is SVGAGI in the germline V gene. The CDR3 has 15 amino acids. V lost 0 bases, J lost 7 bases, and 4 bases stayed unmatched.

This chain connects TRBV7-9 to TRBJ1-4, with a weak D call TRBD1 (5 bases). Germline V gene lookup returns CDR1 SEHNR and CDR2 FQNEAQ (reference sequence). The V gene lost 4 bases and the J gene lost 4 bases, with 13 bases spanning the gap. This CDR3 is built from 15 residues. In DNA, the CDR3 is TGTGCCAGCAGCTCAGCACGGACACTTAATGAAAAACTGTTTTTT. Translating it yields CASSSARTLNEKLFF.

This clone occurred once. The chain couples TRBV7-2 to TRBJ2-7; TRBD1 agrees at 8 bases. V dropped 4 bases and J dropped 5; count of bases not matched to a gene: 4. From germline, CDR1 is SGHTA and CDR2 FQGNSA. The CDR3 consists of 13 residues. The CDR3 sequence: CASSSTGDHEQYF. The CDR3 coding sequence is TGTGCCAGCAGCTCGACAGGGGACCACGAGCAGTACTTC.

The V call is TRBV5-4, the J call TRBJ2-2; no clear D gene. The CDR3 is 16 amino acids. V lost 4 bases and J lost 0, with 13 bases in between. Germline V gene sequence: CDR1 SGHNT, CDR2 YYREEE (reference sequence). The CDR3 loop reads CASSPEPVSNTGELFF. In DNA form, the CDR3 reads TGTGCCAGCAGCCCGGAGCCGGTTTCGAACACCGGGGAGCTGTTTTTT.

The genes are TRBV10-3 and TRBJ1-2, with 11 positions matching TRBD1. V dropped 6 bases and J dropped 7; count of bases not matched to a gene: 10. Germline-derived CDR1 and CDR2 are ENHRY and SYGVKD. The CDR3 spans 15 residues. As DNA, the CDR3 is TGTGCCATCAGAGAGGACAGGGGGCTGGGAGTTGGCTACACCTTC. Its translation: CAIREDRGLGVGYTF.

V is TRBV7-2 and J is TRBJ2-1, with TRBD2 as a possible D gene (5 bases). V lost 3 bases and J lost 6, with 18 bases in between. The CDR3 contains 16 residues. In germline, CDR1 is SGHTA, CDR2 FQGNSA. In DNA, the CDR3 is TGTGCCAGCAGCTTCGGACTCCCCCCCCCATCCAATGAGCAGTTCTTC. Translating it yields CASSFGLPPPSNEQFF.

The chain uses TRBV6-1 and TRBJ1-1; D is ambiguous. V was cut by 1 base and J by 1 base, with 4 bases left in between. Germline CDR1 is MNHNS and CDR2 is SASEGT. The CDR3 runs to 13 residues. In DNA form, the CDR3 reads TGTGCCAGCAGTGAAGTGAGGAACACTGAAGCTTTCTTT. Protein: CASSEVRNTEAFF.

This rearrangement joins TRBV7-9 to TRBJ2-7, with 9 bases matching TRBD1. V lost 6 bases and J lost 6; bases outside the gene matches: 12. CDR1 and CDR2 from the germline V gene are SEHNR and FQNEAQ (reference sequence). This CDR3 region has 15 residues. The CDR3 region is CASRSAGTGLSEQYF. DNA for the CDR3: TGTGCCAGCAGATCGGCGGGGACAGGGTTGAGCGAGCAGTACTTC.

This chain uses TRBV6-5 with TRBJ1-4; D is unclear. The germline V and J ends were trimmed by 11 bases and 0 bases, with 10 bases remaining between them. The CDR3 is 13 amino acids. The germline V gene encodes CDR1 MNHEY and CDR2 SVGAGI. The chain's CDR3 is CAAGETTNEKLFF. The DNA for the CDR3 is TGTGCCGCCGGAGAGACAACTAATGAAAAACTGTTTTTT.

V and J are TRBV2 and TRBJ2-5; no definite D call. Germline V gene sequence: CDR1 SNHLY, CDR2 FYNNEI. The V end lost 9 bases, the J end lost 1 base, and 15 bases lay between the germline ends. CDR3 length: 14 amino acids. The CDR3 DNA sequence: TGTGCCAGTCGCAGGCAGGCCCTCCAAGAGACCCAGTACTTC. The encoded protein is CASRRQALQETQYF.

This clone was seen a single time. The chain has TRBV18 and TRBJ2-5; 7 bases are shared with TRBD1. Germline V gene sequence: CDR1 KGHSH, CDR2 LQKENI. The trim removed 1 base at V and 5 bases at J, leaving 4 bases unmatched. The CDR3 consists of 14 residues. This CDR3 reads CASSPQGAWETQYF. The CDR3 nucleotides are TGTGCCAGCTCACCACAGGGGGCCTGGGAGACCCAGTACTTC.

The chain links TRBV11-2 to TRBJ2-2; 7 bases map to TRBD1. V lost 3 bases and J lost 0; bases outside the gene matches: 7. CDR1 is SGHAT, CDR2 FQNNGV, per germline. The CDR3 is made up of 17 amino acids. CDR3 nucleotides: TGTGCCAGCAGCTTCAGGGGGAGTAGCGCGAACACCGGGGAGCTGTTTTTT. Protein product: CASSFRGSSANTGELFF.

This chain links TRBV5-6 with TRBJ2-1; D gene unclear. This CDR3 has 12 residues. Germline V gene data show CDR1 as SGHDT and CDR2 as YYEEEE. Trimming shortened V by 1 base and J by 8 bases, and 7 bases separated the two germline ends. The CDR3 is CASSLRGDEQFF. In DNA form, the CDR3 reads TGTGCCAGCAGCTTGCGCGGCGATGAGCAGTTCTTC.

The chain is built from TRBV10-1 and TRBJ2-3, with TRBD1 matching over 7 bases. Germline V gives CDR1 WNHNN, CDR2 SYGVQD (reference sequence). The CDR3 contains 14 residues. J was trimmed by 2 bases and V by 4 bases; bases with no gene match: 3. The CDR3 DNA reads TGCGCCAGCAGTGTAGGGACAGCCACAGATACGCAGTATTTT. The encoded protein is CASSVGTATDTQYF.

This rearrangement joins TRBV5-1 to TRBJ1-1, with 8 bases lining up with TRBD1. V lost 3 bases and J lost 0; bases outside the gene matches: 4. The CDR3 contains 15 residues. Germline loops: CDR1 SGHRS, CDR2 YFSETQ. The CDR3 nucleotides read TGCGCCAGCAGCTCAGGACAGGGTGTGAACACTGAAGCTTTCTTT. Protein sequence: CASSSGQGVNTEAFF. The full variable domain, completed using reference TRBV5-1 and TRBJ1-1, is KAGVTQTPRYLIKTRGQQVTLSCSPISGHRSVSWYQQTPGQGLQFLFEYFSETQRNKGNFPGRFSGRQFSNSRSEMNVSTLELGDSALYLCASSSGQGVNTEAFFGQGTRLTVV.

The chain carries TRBV5-1 and TRBJ1-2; 9 nucleotides agree with TRBD1. The CDR3 extends over 14 amino acids. The trim removed 4 bases at V and 7 bases at J, leaving 8 bases unmatched. The germline V gene encodes CDR1 SGHRS and CDR2 YFSETQ. CDR3 DNA sequence: TGCGCCAGCAGCCCCGGACGACAGGGGGGTGGCTACACCTTC. It encodes CASSPGRQGGGYTF.